The 8 T cell receptor beta chains listed next were all sequenced from one sample in a study of neurological immune-mediated disorders. TCRdb reanalysed the 5' RACE reads using MiXCR and keeps one entry per CDR3 protein. There are tens of thousands of distinct CDR3 sequences in the sample; around 4.3% occur only once, and under 6.5% lies in the top ten. Sequenced sample: PBMCs. The receptors were sampled from a woman aged 55-70 years with multiple sclerosis.

This clonotype was seen a few times. V is TRBV7-9 and J is TRBJ2-7, with 7 bases identical to TRBD1. V shed 5 bases, J shed 6 bases, and the junction held 4 bases outside the gene matches. The CDR3 is 12 amino acids. Germline lookup yields CDR1 SEHNR and CDR2 FQNEAQ (reference sequence). The CDR3 spells CASSRQGPEQYV. The CDR3 bases are TGTGCCAGCAGCCGACAGGGACCCGAGCAGTACGTC.

Ten or more counts support this clonotype. CDR3 region: CASSFTAGSHPEAFF. Written as DNA, the CDR3 is TGTGCCAGCAGTTTTACGGCAGGCTCTCACCCTGAAGCTTTCTTT. The chain links TRBV12-3 or TRBV12-4 to TRBJ1-1; D is uncertain. The V end was cut by 3 bases, the J end by 6 bases, with 17 bases between. CDR3 size: 15 residues.

This clonotype was seen many times. The rearrangement uses TRBV5-1 and TRBJ2-3; D gene uncertain. Trimming pared 2 bases from V and 0 bases from J, leaving 1 base between. Germline lookup yields CDR1 SGHRS and CDR2 YFSETQ. The CDR3 is made up of 12 amino acids. The CDR3 region is CASSFSTDTQYF. DNA of the CDR3: TGCGCCAGCAGCTTCAGCACAGATACGCAGTATTTT.

The table lists this clonotype with many counts. This chain joins TRBV20-1 and TRBJ2-1, with a tentative D call TRBD2 (5 bases). Trimming removed 1 base from V and 3 bases from J, with 10 bases in between. CDR3 length equals 14 residues. Germline V gene lookup returns CDR1 DFQATT and CDR2 SNEGSKA (reference sequence). DNA for the CDR3: TGCAGTGCTAGAGGCGGGTTGTACTACAATGAGCAGTTCTTC. It is translated as CSARGGLYYNEQFF.

This chain links TRBV5-1 with TRBJ1-1; D not resolved. Germline CDR1 SGHRS, CDR2 YFSETQ. With 5 bases removed from V and 1 base from J, the gap between germline ends came to 6 bases. There are 12 residues in the CDR3. DNA for the CDR3: TGCGCCAGCAGTGGGAAGAACACTGAAGCTTTCTTT. It yields the protein CASSGKNTEAFF.

This clonotype was detected many times. V is TRBV20-1 and J is TRBJ2-7; D remains ambiguous. Germline assignment: CDR1 DFQATT and CDR2 SNEGSKA (reference sequence). V was shortened by 3 bases and J by 1 base, with 13 bases between the two germline ends. The CDR3 sequence is 14 residues long. CDR3 in amino acids: CSARNPTDSYEQYV. The CDR3, as DNA: TGCAGTGCTAGGAACCCGACGGATTCCTACGAGCAGTACGTC.

In its sample, this clonotype was seen many times. The V and J genes are TRBV5-5 and TRBJ1-5, with D possibly matching TRBD1 (6 bases). The germline CDR1 and CDR2 sequences are SGHKS and YYEKEE (reference sequence). V lost 5 bases and J 4 bases, leaving 16 bases between the germline ends. This CDR3 has 15 amino acids. In nucleotides, the CDR3 is TGTGCCAGCAGTGCTACCAGGGGTTTAAATCAGCCCCAGCATTTT. Its protein product is CASSATRGLNQPQHF.

This clonotype has more than one count but fewer than ten. V usage is TRBV27 and J usage is TRBJ2-7; 8 nucleotides agree with TRBD2. The length of the CDR3 is 15 residues. The V gene end was trimmed by 2 bases and the J gene end by 3 bases; junction bases not matched to a gene: 6. Germline lookup yields CDR1 MNHEY and CDR2 SMNVEV (reference sequence). CDR3 residues: CASSLLSGEFYEQYF. The CDR3 coding sequence is TGTGCCAGCAGTTTACTTAGCGGGGAATTCTACGAGCAGTACTTC.